One sample yielded the 20 T cell receptor beta chains listed below, sequenced in a study of metastatic and nonmetastatic thyroid tumors. TCRdb re-called clones from the PCR reads using MiXCR. The table shows 15,000 to 20,000 clones, with 12% occurring only once. Until they underwent thyroid surgery, no patient had received any treatment. Sequenced: tumor tissue. The receptors derive from a female donor with papillary thyroid cancer or a benign thyroid nodule (not recorded which). Some clones in this sample may be carry-over from other donors' samples.

Comments on this clone: Mismatch with germline at one junction end may stem from a read error. The rearrangement uses TRBV5-1 and TRBJ1-5; tentative D call: TRBD1 (6 bases). Germline V gene sequence: CDR1 SGHRS, CDR2 YFSETQ. The CDR3 totals 14 residues. The CDR3 DNA follows: TGCGCCAGCAGCTTTCAAACAGGGCATCATCCCCAGCATTTT. Its protein is CASSFQTGHHPQHF.

There are many counts of this clone. Possible read error: a much larger clone is one base away. At the DNA level, this CDR3 is encoded by other sequences in the same sample as well. V is TRBV4-1 and J is TRBJ2-7, with 9 bases aligning to TRBD1. Germline V gene data show CDR1 as MGHRA and CDR2 as YSYEKL. The CDR3 consists of 15 residues. The ends lost 4 bases at V and 7 bases at J; junction bases unmatched: 11. CDR3 nucleotide sequence: TGCGCCAGCAGCCGTTGGACAGGGGAAGGGGGTGAGCAGTACTTC. This translates into CASSRWTGEGGEQYF.

This clone was recorded many times. The chain links TRBV18 to TRBJ1-2; D remains ambiguous. The CDR3 totals 13 residues. Germline CDR1 is KGHSH and CDR2 is LQKENI. The V end was cut by 2 bases, the J end by 2 bases, with 6 bases between. The CDR3 sequence is CASSPTENYGYTF. The CDR3 DNA follows: TGTGCCAGCTCACCAACAGAGAACTATGGCTACACCTTC.

By share, this clone counts as large. This sequence joins TRBV3-1 and TRBJ2-7, with TRBD2 as a possible D gene (5 bases). Trimming removed 4 bases from V and 4 bases from J, with 11 bases in between. Germline CDR1 LGHDT, CDR2 YNNKEL (reference sequence). The CDR3 sequence is 13 residues long. In DNA, the CDR3 is TGTGCCAGCAGCCGGGGTCGGGGATACGAGCAGTACTTC. Amino acid sequence: CASSRGRGYEQYF.

This clone was detected ten times or more. V usage is TRBV5-1 and J usage is TRBJ2-7; a possible D gene is TRBD1 (6 bases). The CDR3 sequence is 14 residues long. Trimming took off 4 bases at V and 2 bases at J, with 13 bases between the two ends. Germline lookup yields CDR1 SGHRS and CDR2 YFSETQ. CDR3 DNA sequence: TGCGCCAGCAGCGCGACCGGGACAACCTACGAGCAGTACTTC. This codes for CASSATGTTYEQYF.

This clone was recorded at least ten times. This sequence joins TRBV10-3 and TRBJ1-5; 7 positions agree with TRBD1. This CDR3 spans 17 amino acids. Losses at the gene ends were 0 bases for V and 5 bases for J; bases not matched to a gene: 10. The V gene's germline CDR1 is ENHRY and CDR2 SYGVKD. For the CDR3, the DNA is TGTGCCATCAGTGAGTCGCTCTTTCAGGGGGGAGATCAGCCCCAGCATTTT. Residues: CAISESLFQGGDQPQHF.

This clone was observed many times. This chain links TRBV7-8 with TRBJ2-1; 8 bases agree with TRBD2. The CDR3 runs 17 residues. In germline, CDR1 is SGHVS, CDR2 FQNEAQ. V was clipped by 3 bases and J by 2 bases; unmatched bases: 9. The CDR3 DNA follows: TGTGCCAGCAGCTTTGGCCGTCCGGGGGGGGCCTACAATGAGCAGTTCTTC. Protein: CASSFGRPGGAYNEQFF.

This clone was observed at least ten times. The junction does not match germline at one end; this may be a read error. The chain recombines TRBV4-1 with TRBJ1-2, with 8 bases aligning to TRBD1. Looked up from germline, CDR1 is MGHRA and CDR2 is YSYEKL. The CDR3 totals 15 residues. CDR3 nucleotide sequence: TGCGCCAGCAGCCAAGATCCAGCCGGCGAACAGGGGGGAACTTTC. As protein: CASSQDPAGEQGGTF.

This clone has a count of ten or more. The V and J genes are TRBV9 and TRBJ2-5; TRBD1 agrees at 7 bases. The CDR3 loop spans 16 amino acids. Trimming cost V 2 bases and J 2 bases; bases outside gene matches: 9. The germline V gene encodes CDR1 SGDLS and CDR2 YYNGEE. This CDR3 is CASSVGTDTLQETQYF. The CDR3 region has the DNA TGTGCCAGCAGCGTTGGGACAGACACCTTACAAGAGACCCAGTACTTC.

This clone showed up many times. The chain links TRBV20-1 to TRBJ1-2, with a possible D match to TRBD1 (5 bases). CDR1 is DFQATT and CDR2 is SNEGSKA in the germline V gene (reference sequence). This CDR3 has 13 amino acids. Trimming took 0 bases from V and 6 from J, leaving 11 bases between them. DNA of the CDR3: TGCAGTGCTAGAGATGGGGGGAGGGATGGCTACACCTTC. This codes for CSARDGGRDGYTF.

In its sample, this clone was seen many times. This chain links TRBV7-9 with TRBJ1-1; D ambiguous. CDR3 length: 15 residues. Between the trimmed V and J ends, which lost 5 bases and 5 bases, there was a span of 18 bases. Germline V gene data show CDR1 as SEHNR and CDR2 as FQNEAQ (reference sequence). The CDR3 here is CASSPAAYSGTEAFF. DNA of the CDR3: TGTGCCAGCAGCCCCGCGGCCTACTCGGGGACTGAAGCTTTCTTT.

This clone has ten or more counts. The genes are TRBV10-2 and TRBJ2-1; D not certain. From germline, CDR1 is WSHSY and CDR2 SAAADI. CDR3 length: 12 residues. The V end was cut by 5 bases, the J end by 10 bases, with 12 bases between. CDR3 in DNA: TGCGCCAGCAGTTGGCAGCCCAGGGAGCAGTTCTTC. Its translation: CASSWQPREQFF.

The table lists this clone with many counts. The rearrangement uses TRBV5-6 and TRBJ1-6; TRBD1 agrees at 7 bases. CDR1 is SGHDT and CDR2 is YYEEEE in the germline V gene. The V gene end was trimmed by 0 bases and the J gene end by 9 bases; junction bases not matched to a gene: 9. The CDR3 runs 16 residues. As DNA, the CDR3 is TGTGCCAGCAGCTTGGGGGGAGGGGGCGCATCTTCACCCCTCCACTTT. Amino acid sequence: CASSLGGGGASSPLHF.

The chain uses TRBV6-2 or TRBV6-3 and TRBJ2-1; the match to TRBD2 covers 11 bases. The CDR3 extends over 19 amino acids. V shed 5 bases, J shed 0 bases, and the junction held 12 bases outside the gene matches. Germline V gene data show CDR1 as MNHEY and CDR2 as SVGEGT. CDR3 residues: CASSMASGGPQSSYNEQFF. The CDR3 DNA reads as TGTGCCAGCAGTATGGCTAGCGGGGGGCCACAGAGCTCCTACAATGAGCAGTTCTTC.

This clone is medium-sized (0.01 to 0.1%) in the sample. The chain has TRBV7-9 and TRBJ2-7; no reliable D call. V was cut by 3 bases and J by 4 bases, with 7 bases left in between. This CDR3 has 12 residues. Germline-derived CDR1 and CDR2 are SEHNR and FQNEAQ (reference sequence). The CDR3 DNA follows: TGTGCCAGCAGCTTTGGGGTTTACGAGCAGTACTTC. Protein sequence: CASSFGVYEQYF. Supplemented by reference TRBV7-9 and TRBJ2-7, the full variable domain reads DTGVSQNPRHKITKRGQNVTFRCDPISEHNRLYWYRQTLGQGPEFLTYFQNEAQLEKSRLLSDRFSAERPKGSFSTLEIQRTEQGDSAMYLCASSFGVYEQYFGPGTRLTVT.

This clone was seen many times. J is TRBJ2-2 and V is TRBV5-1, with TRBD1 identical over 10 bases. The ends lost 3 bases at V and 7 bases at J; junction bases unmatched: 3. The CDR3 covers 14 residues. The V gene's germline CDR1 is SGHRS and CDR2 YFSETQ. In nucleotides, the CDR3 is TGCGCCAGCAGCTCGACAGGGGGCGACGGGGAGCTGTTTTTT. It is translated as CASSSTGGDGELFF.

On this clone: This may be a read error: a much more frequent sequence differs by one nucleotide. This sequence joins TRBV24-1 and TRBJ1-1, with D tentatively TRBD1 (6 bases). Germline CDR1 is KGHDR and CDR2 is SFDVKD. The CDR3 consists of 13 residues. The CDR3 DNA is TGTGTCACCAGAGGGACACCGAACACTGAAGCTTTCTTT. Translating gives CVTRGTPNTEAFF.

CDR3 amino acids: CASSGNTGGSYEQYF. In DNA form, the CDR3 reads TGTGCCAGCAGCGGAAACACAGGGGGCTCCTACGAGCAGTACTTC. J is TRBJ2-7 and V is TRBV9; 8 bases match TRBD1. CDR1 is SGDLS and CDR2 is YYNGEE in the germline V gene. The CDR3 is 15 residues long. Trimming removed 3 bases from V and 0 bases from J; junction bases left unmatched: 5.

In this sample, this clone is medium-sized. The V gene is TRBV28, the J gene TRBJ1-6, with D perhaps TRBD1 (5 bases). Trimming shortened V by 3 bases and J by 10 bases, and 10 bases separated the two germline ends. Germline V gene data show CDR1 as MDHEN and CDR2 as SYDVKM. The CDR3 is 13 amino acids. CDR3 sequence (DNA): TGTGCCAGCAGTTTGGAGGGGAGCTCACCCCTCCACTTT. Residues: CASSLEGSSPLHF.

Comment on this clone: The final CDR3 position lacks the conserved phenylalanine or tryptophan, pointing to a likely read error. It is unclear where the CDR3 begins or ends on the DNA, so no DNA is shown, and the CDR3 is as TCRdb lists it. The chain uses TRBV11-2 and TRBJ2-2; the table's D gene call, TRBD2, was not cross checked with the DNA. The CDR3 is 16 amino acids long, termini counted. Germline CDR1 SGHAT, CDR2 FQNNGV. The CDR3 protein is CASSPYVAGDGWEPFS.